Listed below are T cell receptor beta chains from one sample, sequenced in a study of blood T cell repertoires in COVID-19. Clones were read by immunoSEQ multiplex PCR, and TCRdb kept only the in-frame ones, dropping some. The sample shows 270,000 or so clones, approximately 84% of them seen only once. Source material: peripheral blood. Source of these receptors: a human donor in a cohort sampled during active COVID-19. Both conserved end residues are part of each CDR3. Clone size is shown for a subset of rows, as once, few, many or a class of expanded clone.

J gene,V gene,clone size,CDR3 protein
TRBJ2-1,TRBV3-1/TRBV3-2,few,CASSLGLAGGEQFF
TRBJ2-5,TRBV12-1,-,CASSYPRWSGRKETQYF
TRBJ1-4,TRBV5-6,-,CASSAWVRVEEKLFF
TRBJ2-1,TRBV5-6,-,CASSQTSGGHREQFF
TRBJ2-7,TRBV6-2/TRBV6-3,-,CASSYSALTGRPSVEQYF
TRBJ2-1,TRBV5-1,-,CASSDLRIDRVSYNEQFF
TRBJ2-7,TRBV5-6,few,CASSLSGTRYEQYF
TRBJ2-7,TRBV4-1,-,CASSQDSSVNYEQYF
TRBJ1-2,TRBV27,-,CASSLQGSHGYTF
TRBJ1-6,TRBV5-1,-,CASSLRTAGANSPLHF
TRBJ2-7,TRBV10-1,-,CASSDGGSGYEQYF
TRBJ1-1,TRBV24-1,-,CATSDQGNTEAFF
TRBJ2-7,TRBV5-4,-,CASSPGTGSVEQYF
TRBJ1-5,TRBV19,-,CASSIGLGRSNQPQHF
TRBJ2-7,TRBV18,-,CASSPTRTVGEQYF
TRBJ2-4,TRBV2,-,CASSAEGKRGAKNIQYF
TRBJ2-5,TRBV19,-,CASSIPPGQRQETQYF
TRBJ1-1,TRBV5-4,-,CASSLDRGGNTEAFF
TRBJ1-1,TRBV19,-,CASSRTGEGEAFF
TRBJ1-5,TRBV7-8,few,CASSLGTGLNQPQHF
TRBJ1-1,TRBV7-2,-,CASSFLRTEAFF
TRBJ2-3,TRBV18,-,CASSPRTGGTDTQYF
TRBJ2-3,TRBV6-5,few,CASTKFTTYTDTQYF
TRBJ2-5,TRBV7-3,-,CASSLSLAGGQETQYF
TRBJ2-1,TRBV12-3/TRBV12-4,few,CASRKREQGEQFF
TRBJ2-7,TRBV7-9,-,CASSPGQGGGYEQYF
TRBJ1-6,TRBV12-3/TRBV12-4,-,CASRRQESPLHF
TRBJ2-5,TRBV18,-,CATLGTAQETQYF
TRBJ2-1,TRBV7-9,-,CASSLVAHNEQFF
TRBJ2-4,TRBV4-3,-,CASSPPGLAGIGAKNIQYF
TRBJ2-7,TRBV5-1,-,CASSLAPGQDYEQYF
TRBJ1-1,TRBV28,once,CASTSGEGTEAFF
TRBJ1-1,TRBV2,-,CASKGENTEAFF
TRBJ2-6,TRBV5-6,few,CASTPPGLAGVTGANVLTF
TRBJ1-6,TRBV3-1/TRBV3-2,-,CASSQGQFSLHF
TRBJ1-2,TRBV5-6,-,CASSPRTSNYGYTF
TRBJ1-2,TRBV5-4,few,CASSLTPEGAVGYTF
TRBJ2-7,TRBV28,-,CASSFQGAPYEQYF
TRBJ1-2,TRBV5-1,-,CASSRLMTGTGVFGYTF
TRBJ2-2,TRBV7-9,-,CASSFLQGPNTGELFF
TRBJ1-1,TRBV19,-,CASSALRPTGEYTNTEAFF
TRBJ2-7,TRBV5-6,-,CASSFSGSGYEQYF
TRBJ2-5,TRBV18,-,CASSPTSGRPETQYF
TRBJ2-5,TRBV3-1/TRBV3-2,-,CASSQDRLGGETQYF
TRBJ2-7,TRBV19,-,CASSIKGGFYEQYF